This T cell receptor beta chain was found in a study of beta chain features in type 1 diabetes. Overall study findings and caveats: For type 1 diabetes patients, VDJ junctions showed fewer insertions and more deletions. The naive, central memory and Treg TCRB repertoires looked more alike in patients than they did in healthy donors. For Type 1 diabetes patients, all four CD4+ subsets carried TCRB CDR3s that were moderately but significantly shorter.

Germline V gene data show CDR1 as ENHRY and CDR2 as SYGVKD. Trimming at V came to 3 bases and at J to 2 bases, leaving 5 bases not matched to a gene. The CDR3 is 15 residues long. Every donor provided one heparinised blood draw, which averaged around 110 mL. The investigators reverse transcribed all of the isolated RNA, so they sequenced expressed TCRB transcripts. Profiled with immunoSEQ multiplex PCR; TCRdb holds only in-frame clones, not every one. The repertoire holds 300,000 to 450,000 clones, with over 10% as singletons. Note on this clone: Its antigen is not identified.

Source material: naive CD4+ T cells from blood. The origin of this receptor is a man between 18 and 35 years old in good health. This chain links TRBV10-3 with TRBJ1-2; 8 nucleotides agree with TRBD1. CDR3 nucleotide sequence: TGTGCCATCAGTGAAGGTCCAGGGGGCAACTATGGCTACACCTTC. Its protein is CAISEGPGGNYGYTF.